The sample holds many counts of the clone carrying this T cell receptor beta chain. Its specificity is not known. The sample belongs to a study of tumor-infiltrating lymphocytes in primary liver carcinoma. Study-level results: Lesser overlap characterized tumor-adjacent and tumor-blood pairs relative to tumor region pairs.

J was trimmed by 5 bases and V by 0 bases; bases with no gene match: 13. This CDR3 contains 18 residues. CDR1 and CDR2 from the germline V gene are SGHKS and YYEKEE (reference sequence). Without any cell sorting, about 20-31 mg of bulk tissue yielded co-extracted RNA and DNA. The authors made TCR beta cDNA from 450 to 600 ng total RNA with a constant-region primer. ARM-PCR, slightly modified, supplied the TCR beta libraries through three nested multiplex PCR rounds. TRBV1-TRBV30 forward primers paired with a C-beta reverse primer were used in the first two PCR rounds, which ran roughly 9 cycles each. TCRdb reanalysed the multiplex PCR reads using MiXCR and keeps one entry per CDR3 protein. The data contain about 66,000 distinct CDR3 sequences, around 64% of them singletons.

Sequenced material: liver tumor tissue from sampling region 4. Subset given: tumor region T4, right-lateral pole. The rearrangement uses TRBV5-5 and TRBJ2-2, with 7 bases that match TRBD2. The source of this sequence is a man aged 40-49 years with primary liver carcinoma and hepatitis B virus infection. The CDR3 sequence is CASSLAFFFASGTGELFF. For the CDR3, the DNA is TGTGCCAGCAGCTTGGCGTTTTTTTTTGCTAGCGGTACCGGGGAGCTGTTTTTT. Full variable domain (rest looked up from reference TRBV5-5 and TRBJ2-2): DAGVTQSPTHLIKTRGQQVTLRCSPISGHKSVSWYQQVLGQGPQFIFQYYEKEERGRGNFPDRFSARQFPNYSSELNVNALLLGDSALYLCASSLAFFFASGTGELFFGEGSRLTVL.